The source of this T cell receptor beta chain is a study of blood T cell repertoires in COVID-19. Study summary: Material from acute and convalescent COVID-19 was sourced from the United States, Italy and Spain. Sources were T cells, B-cell-depleted T cells, or PBMCs; the material itself was cDNA or gDNA.

Germline V CDR1 and CDR2: LNHDA, SQIVND (reference sequence). The trim removed 6 bases at V and 2 bases at J, leaving 6 bases unmatched. This CDR3 is 15 amino acids long. Per the study methods: Cell counts per sample came from amplifying reference gene primers. Libraries were prepared by immunoSEQ multiplex PCR; TCRdb keeps only in-frame clonotypes and omits some of them. V and J calls and clone size come straight from that table; D and trimming were deduced from the DNA. This table has around 200,000 clones, 70% to 90% appearing once. The sample consisted of peripheral blood. This clonotype was obtained from a man aged 60-69 years with acute or convalescent COVID-19. The chain is built from TRBV19 and TRBJ2-7; 11 bases agree with TRBD2. The CDR3 nucleotides are TGTGCCAGTAGCGTCGTAGCGGGAGGGACCTACGAGCAGTACTTC. It encodes CASSVVAGGTYEQYF.